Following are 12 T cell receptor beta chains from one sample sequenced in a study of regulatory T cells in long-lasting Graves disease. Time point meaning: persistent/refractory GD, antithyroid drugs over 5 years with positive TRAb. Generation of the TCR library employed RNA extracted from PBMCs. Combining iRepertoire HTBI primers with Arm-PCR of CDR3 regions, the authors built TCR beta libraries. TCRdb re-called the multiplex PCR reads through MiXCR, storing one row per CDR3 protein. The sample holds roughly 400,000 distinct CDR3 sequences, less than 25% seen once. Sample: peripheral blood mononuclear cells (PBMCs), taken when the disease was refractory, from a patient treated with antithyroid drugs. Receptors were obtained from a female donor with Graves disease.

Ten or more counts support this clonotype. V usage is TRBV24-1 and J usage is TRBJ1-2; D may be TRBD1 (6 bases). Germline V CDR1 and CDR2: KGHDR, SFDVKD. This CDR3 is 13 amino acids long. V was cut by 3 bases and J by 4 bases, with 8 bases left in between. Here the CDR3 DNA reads TGTGCCACCAGTGATGCAGGGGTCTATGGCTACACCTTC. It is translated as CATSDAGVYGYTF.

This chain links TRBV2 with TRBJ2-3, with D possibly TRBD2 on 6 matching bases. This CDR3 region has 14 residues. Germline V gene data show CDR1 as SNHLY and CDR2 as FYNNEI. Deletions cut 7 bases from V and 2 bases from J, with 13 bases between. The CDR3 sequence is CASNLDYHTDTQYF. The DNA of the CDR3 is TGTGCCAGCAACCTGGACTATCACACAGATACGCAGTATTTT. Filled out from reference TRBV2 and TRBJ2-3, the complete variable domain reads EPEVTQTPSHQVTQMGQEVILRCVPISNHLYFYWYRQILGQKVEFLVSFYNNEISEKSEIFDDQFSVERPDGSNFTLKIRSTKLEDSAMYFCASNLDYHTDTQYFGPGTRLTVL.

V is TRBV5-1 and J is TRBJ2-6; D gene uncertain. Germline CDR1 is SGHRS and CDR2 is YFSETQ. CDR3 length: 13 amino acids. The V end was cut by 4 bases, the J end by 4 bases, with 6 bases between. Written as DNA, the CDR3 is TGCGCCAGCAGCCGGTCCGGGGCCAACGTCCTGACTTTC. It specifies CASSRSGANVLTF.

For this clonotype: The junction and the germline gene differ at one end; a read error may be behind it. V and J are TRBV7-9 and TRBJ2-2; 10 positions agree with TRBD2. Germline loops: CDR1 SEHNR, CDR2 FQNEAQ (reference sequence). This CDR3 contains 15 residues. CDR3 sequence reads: CAGSSGTSVPGELFF. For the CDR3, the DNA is TGTGCCGGCAGCTCAGGGACTAGCGTACCCGGGGAGCTGTTTTTT.

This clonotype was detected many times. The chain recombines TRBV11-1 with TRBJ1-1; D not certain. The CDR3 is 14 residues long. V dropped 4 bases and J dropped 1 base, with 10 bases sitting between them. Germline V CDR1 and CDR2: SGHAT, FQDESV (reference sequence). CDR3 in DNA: TGTGCCAGCAGCTCTAAAGGAGGGAACACTGAAGCTTTCTTT. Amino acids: CASSSKGGNTEAFF.

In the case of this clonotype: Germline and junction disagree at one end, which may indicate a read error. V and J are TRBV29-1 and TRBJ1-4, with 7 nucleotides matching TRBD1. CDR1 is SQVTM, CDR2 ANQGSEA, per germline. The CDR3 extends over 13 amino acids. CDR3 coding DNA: TGCAGCGTTGGTGGAGGGGGCACGTCGGAACTGTCTTTT. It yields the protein CSVGGGGTSELSF. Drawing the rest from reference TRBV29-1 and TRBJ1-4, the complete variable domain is SAVISQKPSRDICQRGTSLTIQCQVDSQVTMMFWYRQQPGQSLTLIATANQGSEATYESGFVIDKFPISRPNLTFSTLTVSNMSPEDSSIYLCSVGGGGTSELSFGSGTQLSVL.

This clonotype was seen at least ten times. CDR3 in DNA: TGTGCCAGCAGTCATAACAGGGAATTGAACACTGAAGCTTTCTTT. Residues: CASSHNRELNTEAFF. This chain links TRBV12-3 or TRBV12-4 with TRBJ1-1; D may be TRBD1 (6 bases). The germline V and J ends were trimmed by 5 bases and 0 bases, with 13 bases remaining between them. The CDR3 covers 15 residues.

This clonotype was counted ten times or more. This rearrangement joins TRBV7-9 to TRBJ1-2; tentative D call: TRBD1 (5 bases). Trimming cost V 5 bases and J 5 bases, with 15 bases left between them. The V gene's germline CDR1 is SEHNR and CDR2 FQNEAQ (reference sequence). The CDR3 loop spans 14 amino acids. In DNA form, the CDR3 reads TGTGCCAGCAGCCCGAGCCCCGGGACGTATGGCTACACCTTC. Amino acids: CASSPSPGTYGYTF. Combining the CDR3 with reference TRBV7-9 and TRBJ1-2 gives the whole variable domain DTGVSQNPRHKITKRGQNVTFRCDPISEHNRLYWYRQTLGQGPEFLTYFQNEAQLEKSRLLSDRFSAERPKGSFSTLEIQRTEQGDSAMYLCASSPSPGTYGYTFGSGTRLTVV.

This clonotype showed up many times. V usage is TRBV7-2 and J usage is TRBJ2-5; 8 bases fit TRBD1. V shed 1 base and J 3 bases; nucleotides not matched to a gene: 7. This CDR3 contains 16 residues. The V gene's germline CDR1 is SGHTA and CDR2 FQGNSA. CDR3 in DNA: TGTGCCAGCAGCTTAGTGTCCACAGGGGGGAAAGAGACCCAGTACTTC. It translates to CASSLVSTGGKETQYF.

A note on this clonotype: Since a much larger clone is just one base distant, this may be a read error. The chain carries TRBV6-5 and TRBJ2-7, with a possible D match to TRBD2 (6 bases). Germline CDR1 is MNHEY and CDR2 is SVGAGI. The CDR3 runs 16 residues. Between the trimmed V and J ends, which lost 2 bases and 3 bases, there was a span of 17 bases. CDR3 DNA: TGTGCCAGCAGTTACGGAGGGCCAGCAGATCTCTACGAGCAGTACTTC. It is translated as CASSYGGPADLYEQYF.

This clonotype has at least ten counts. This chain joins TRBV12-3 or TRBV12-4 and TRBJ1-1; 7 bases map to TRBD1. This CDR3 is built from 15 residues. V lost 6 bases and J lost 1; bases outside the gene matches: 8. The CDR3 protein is CASRSRQGPNTEAFF. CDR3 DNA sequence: TGTGCCAGCAGATCCCGACAGGGACCGAACACTGAAGCTTTCTTT.

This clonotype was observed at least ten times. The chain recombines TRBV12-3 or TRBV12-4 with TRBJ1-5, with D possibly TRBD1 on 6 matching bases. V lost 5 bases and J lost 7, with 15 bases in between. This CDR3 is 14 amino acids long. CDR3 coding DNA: TGTGCCAGCAGTCTCAGGGGATTCGGACAGCCCCAGCATTTT. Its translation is CASSLRGFGQPQHF.